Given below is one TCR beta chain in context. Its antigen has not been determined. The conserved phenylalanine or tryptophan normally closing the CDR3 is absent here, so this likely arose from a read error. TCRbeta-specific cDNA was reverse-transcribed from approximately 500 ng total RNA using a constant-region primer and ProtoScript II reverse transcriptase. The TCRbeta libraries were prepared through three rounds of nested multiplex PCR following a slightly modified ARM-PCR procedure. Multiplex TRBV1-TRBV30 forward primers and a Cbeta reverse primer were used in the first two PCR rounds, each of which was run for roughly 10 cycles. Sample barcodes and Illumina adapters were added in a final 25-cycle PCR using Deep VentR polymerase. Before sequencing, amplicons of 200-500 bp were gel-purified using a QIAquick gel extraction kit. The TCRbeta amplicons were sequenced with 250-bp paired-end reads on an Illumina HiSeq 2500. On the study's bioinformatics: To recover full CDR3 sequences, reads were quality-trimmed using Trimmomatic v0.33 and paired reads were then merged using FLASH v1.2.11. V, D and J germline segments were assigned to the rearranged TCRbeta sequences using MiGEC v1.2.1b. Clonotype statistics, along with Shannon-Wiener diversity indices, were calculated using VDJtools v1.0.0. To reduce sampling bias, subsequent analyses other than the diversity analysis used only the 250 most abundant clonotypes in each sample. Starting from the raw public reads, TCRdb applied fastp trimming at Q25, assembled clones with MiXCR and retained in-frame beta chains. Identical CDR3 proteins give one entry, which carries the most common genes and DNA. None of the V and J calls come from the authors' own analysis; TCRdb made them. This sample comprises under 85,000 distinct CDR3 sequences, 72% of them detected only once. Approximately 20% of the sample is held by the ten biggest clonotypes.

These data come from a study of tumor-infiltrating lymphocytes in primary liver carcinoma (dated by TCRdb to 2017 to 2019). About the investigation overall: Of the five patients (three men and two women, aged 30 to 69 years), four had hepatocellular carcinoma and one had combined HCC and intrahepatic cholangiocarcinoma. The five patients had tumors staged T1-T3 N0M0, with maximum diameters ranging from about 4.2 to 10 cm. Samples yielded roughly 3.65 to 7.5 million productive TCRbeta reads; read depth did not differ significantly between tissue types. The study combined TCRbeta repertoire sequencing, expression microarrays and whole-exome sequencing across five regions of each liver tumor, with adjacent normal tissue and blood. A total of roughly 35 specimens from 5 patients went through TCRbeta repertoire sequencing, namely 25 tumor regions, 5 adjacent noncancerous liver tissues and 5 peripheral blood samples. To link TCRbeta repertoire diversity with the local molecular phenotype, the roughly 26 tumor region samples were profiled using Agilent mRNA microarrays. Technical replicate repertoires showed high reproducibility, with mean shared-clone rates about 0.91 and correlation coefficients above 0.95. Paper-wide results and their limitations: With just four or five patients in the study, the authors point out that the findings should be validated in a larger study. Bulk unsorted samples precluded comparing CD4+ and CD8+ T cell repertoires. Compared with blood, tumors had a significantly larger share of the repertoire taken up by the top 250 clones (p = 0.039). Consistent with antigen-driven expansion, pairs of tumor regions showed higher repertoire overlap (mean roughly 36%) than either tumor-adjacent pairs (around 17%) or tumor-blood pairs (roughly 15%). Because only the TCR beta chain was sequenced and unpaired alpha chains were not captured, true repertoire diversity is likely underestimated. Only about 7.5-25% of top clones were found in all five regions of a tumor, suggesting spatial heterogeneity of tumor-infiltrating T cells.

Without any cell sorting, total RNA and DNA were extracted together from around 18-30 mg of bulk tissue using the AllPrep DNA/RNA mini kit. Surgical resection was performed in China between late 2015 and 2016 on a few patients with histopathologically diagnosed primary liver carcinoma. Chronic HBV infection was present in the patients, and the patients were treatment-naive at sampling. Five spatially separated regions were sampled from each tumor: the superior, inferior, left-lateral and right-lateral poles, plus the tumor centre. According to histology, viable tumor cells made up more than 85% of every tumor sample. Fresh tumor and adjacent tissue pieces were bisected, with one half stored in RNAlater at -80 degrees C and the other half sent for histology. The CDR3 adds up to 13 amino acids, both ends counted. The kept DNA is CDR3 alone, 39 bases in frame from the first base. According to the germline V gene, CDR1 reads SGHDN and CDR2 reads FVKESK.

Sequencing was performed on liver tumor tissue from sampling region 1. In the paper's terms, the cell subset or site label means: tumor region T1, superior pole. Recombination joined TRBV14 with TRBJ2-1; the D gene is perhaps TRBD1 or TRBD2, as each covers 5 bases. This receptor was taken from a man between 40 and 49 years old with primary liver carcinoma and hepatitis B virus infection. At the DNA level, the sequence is TGTGACAGCAGCCAAGGGACGGTGCATGAGCAGTTCATC. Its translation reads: CDSSQGTVHEQFI.